What follows are 25 T cell receptor beta chains derived from one specimen sequenced in a study of blood T cell repertoires in COVID-19. TCRdb keeps only in-frame clones here, not all; method: immunoSEQ multiplex PCR. The table records about 140,000 clones, about 87% of them present only once. The sample consisted of peripheral blood. These receptors all come from a human donor with COVID-19, enrolled during active disease. The donor label of this sample is uncertain.

The V gene is TRBV27, the J gene TRBJ1-1; 7 bases align to TRBD1. V lost 0 bases and J lost 9; bases outside the gene matches: 10. Germline V gene sequence: CDR1 MNHEY, CDR2 SMNVEV (reference sequence). The CDR3 is 15 amino acids. CDR3 bases: TGTGCCAGCAGTTTATCGGCGACAGGGACCTTCCAAGCTTTCTTT. Residues: CASSLSATGTFQAFF.

The rearrangement links TRBV5-6 to TRBJ2-7, with TRBD1 matching 10 bases. The CDR3 length is 14 residues. The V gene's germline CDR1 is SGHDT and CDR2 YYEEEE. The J segment lost 5 bases and the V segment lost 0 bases, leaving 2 bases of the junction unmatched. In nucleotides, the CDR3 is TGTGCCAGCAGCTTGGGACAGGGGGCAGACGAGCAGTACTTC. It encodes CASSLGQGADEQYF.

The chain uses TRBV27 and TRBJ2-7; 9 bases fit TRBD1. This CDR3 is 16 amino acids long. Germline V CDR1 and CDR2: MNHEY, SMNVEV (reference sequence). The V gene end was trimmed by 3 bases and the J gene end by 2 bases; junction bases not matched to a gene: 8. CDR3 sequence (DNA): TGTGCCAGCAGTTTCCTACAGGGGGCTGGCCCCTACGAGCAGTACTTC. Residues: CASSFLQGAGPYEQYF.

This chain connects TRBV24-1 to TRBJ2-7; TRBD2 aligns across 7 bases. V was pared by 5 bases and J by 7 bases, with 7 bases of the junction left unmatched. The CDR3 consists of 13 residues. Germline CDR1 is KGHDR and CDR2 is SFDVKD. CDR3 sequence (DNA): TGTGCCACCAGTGGCGGGGGAGGCGAAGAGCAGTACTTC. It specifies CATSGGGGEEQYF.

The J gene is TRBJ2-5, the V gene TRBV5-4, with 12 bases fitting TRBD2. Trimming removed 0 bases from V and 5 bases from J; junction bases left unmatched: 8. Germline V gene data show CDR1 as SGHNT and CDR2 as YYREEE (reference sequence). The CDR3 runs to 17 residues. CDR3 region: CASSLEASGGAQETQYF. The CDR3 DNA follows: TGTGCCAGCAGCTTGGAGGCTAGCGGGGGGGCCCAGGAGACCCAGTACTTC. The full variable domain, completed using reference TRBV5-4 and TRBJ2-5, is ETGVTQSPTHLIKTRGQQVTLRCSSQSGHNTVSWYQQALGQGPQFIFQYYREEENGRGNFPPRFSGLQFPNYSSELNVNALELDDSALYLCASSLEASGGAQETQYFGPGTRLLVL.

The gene calls are TRBV5-4 and TRBJ2-2; 9 bases line up with TRBD1. With V trimmed by 3 bases and J by 8 bases, 8 bases remained unmatched. CDR1 and CDR2 (germline): SGHNT, YYREEE (reference sequence). This CDR3 contains 15 residues. CDR3 DNA: TGTGCCAGCAGCTCTACAGGGGGCTTATGGGGGGAGCTGTTTTTT. Translation: CASSSTGGLWGELFF. Drawing the rest from reference TRBV5-4 and TRBJ2-2, the complete variable domain is ETGVTQSPTHLIKTRGQQVTLRCSSQSGHNTVSWYQQALGQGPQFIFQYYREEENGRGNFPPRFSGLQFPNYSSELNVNALELDDSALYLCASSSTGGLWGELFFGEGSRLTVL.

This clone appeared once. The rearrangement joins TRBV4-1 to TRBJ1-1; 11 bases map to TRBD1. The V and J ends lost 4 bases and 1 base, in that order; junction bases with no gene match: 5. This CDR3 spans 16 amino acids. Germline V gene data show CDR1 as MGHRA and CDR2 as YSYEKL. The CDR3 is CASSLGQGAPNTEAFF. DNA for the CDR3: TGCGCCAGCAGCCTAGGACAGGGGGCCCCGAACACTGAAGCTTTCTTT.

The chain is built from TRBV7-6 and TRBJ1-2, with 8 nucleotides matching TRBD1. This CDR3 is built from 13 residues. V trimming: 5 bases; J trimming: 5 bases; junction bases outside the gene matches: 4. Germline CDR1 is SGHVS and CDR2 is FNYEAQ. The CDR3 sequence: CASSDTGGYGYTF. Here the CDR3 DNA reads TGTGCCAGCAGCGATACAGGGGGATATGGCTACACCTTC.

The genes are TRBV13 and TRBJ2-3; TRBD2 matches 9 bases. There are 16 residues in the CDR3. The V gene's germline CDR1 is PRHDT and CDR2 FYEKMQ (reference sequence). The V segment lost 2 bases and the J segment 4 bases; nucleotides outside the gene matches: 7. The CDR3 protein is CASSLRRRTSADTQYF. CDR3 in DNA: TGTGCCAGCAGCTTACGCCGACGGACTAGCGCAGATACGCAGTATTTT. Full variable domain (rest looked up from reference TRBV13 and TRBJ2-3): AAGVIQSPRHLIKEKRETATLKCYPIPRHDTVYWYQQGPGQDPQFLISFYEKMQSDKGSIPDRFSAQQFSDYHSELNMSSLELGDSALYFCASSLRRRTSADTQYFGPGTRLTVL.

V usage is TRBV10-3 and J usage is TRBJ1-5; D possibly corresponds to TRBD1 (5 bases). V dropped 4 bases and J dropped 7 bases, with 8 bases sitting between them. Germline lookup yields CDR1 ENHRY and CDR2 SYGVKD. There are 12 residues in the CDR3. CDR3 amino acids: CAISAGVQPQHF. The CDR3 coding sequence is TGTGCCATCAGTGCGGGGGTCCAGCCCCAGCATTTT.

This chain joins TRBV30 and TRBJ2-1, with no clear D. The CDR3 spans 12 residues. V dropped 3 bases and J dropped 4 bases, with 7 bases sitting between them. Germline V gives CDR1 GTSNPN, CDR2 SVGIG (reference sequence). This chain's CDR3 is CAWSGEYNEQFF. CDR3 in DNA: TGTGCCTGGAGCGGAGAGTACAATGAGCAGTTCTTC.

The rearrangement uses TRBV5-1 and TRBJ2-1; 9 nucleotides match TRBD1. The germline V gene encodes CDR1 SGHRS and CDR2 YFSETQ. The CDR3 is 14 residues long. With V trimmed by 9 bases and J by 7 bases, 11 bases remained unmatched. CDR3 amino acids: CATMLGTGFNEQFF. The CDR3 nucleotides are TGCGCCACCATGCTAGGGACAGGGTTTAATGAGCAGTTCTTC.

The V and J genes are TRBV4-1 and TRBJ1-1, with D maybe TRBD1 (6 bases). V lost 4 bases and J lost 1, with 13 bases in between. CDR1 and CDR2 from the germline V gene are MGHRA and YSYEKL. The CDR3 runs to 15 residues. CDR3 bases: TGCGCCAGCAGCCTGGGGGCAGGGGAGAACACTGAAGCTTTCTTT. Translating gives CASSLGAGENTEAFF.

In DNA form, the CDR3 reads TGTGCCAGCAGCCCCTCCATTGGACAGTATGGCTACACCTTC. Translated, it gives CASSPSIGQYGYTF. This chain connects TRBV5-5 to TRBJ1-2, with a tentative D call TRBD1 (6 bases). With 4 bases removed from V and 5 bases from J, the gap between germline ends came to 15 bases. Germline CDR1 SGHKS, CDR2 YYEKEE (reference sequence). The CDR3 has 14 residues.

The rearrangement joins TRBV5-1 to TRBJ2-2; TRBD2 agrees at 7 bases. The V and J ends lost 2 bases and 1 base, in that order; junction bases with no gene match: 2. This CDR3 has 15 amino acids. Germline lookup yields CDR1 SGHRS and CDR2 YFSETQ. The CDR3 DNA is TGCGCCAGCAGCTTTGGGGGGGTGAACACCGGGGAGCTGTTTTTT. Translated: CASSFGGVNTGELFF.

On this clone itself: Germline is not matched at one junction end, which may reflect a read error. V and J are TRBV5-6 and TRBJ2-7; the D gene is possibly TRBD2 (6 bases). Germline V gene sequence: CDR1 SGHDT, CDR2 YYEEEE. The CDR3 contains 15 residues. The CDR3 bases are TGTGCCAGCAGCTTGGCCGGTAGGGACTCCGACGAGCAGTACTTC. It codes for CASSLAGRDSDEQYF.

This clone appeared a single time. J is TRBJ1-2 and V is TRBV7-9; 7 bases match TRBD1. The germline CDR1 and CDR2 sequences are SEHNR and FQNEAQ (reference sequence). The CDR3 length is 14 residues. The junction had 5 bases not matched to a gene; V was cut back by 3 bases and J by 4 bases. For the CDR3, the DNA is TGTGCCAGCAGCTTCTCGACAGGGACCTATGGCTACACCTTC. Amino acid sequence: CASSFSTGTYGYTF.

The V call is TRBV10-3, the J call TRBJ1-3; 10 bases match TRBD1. The CDR3 is 14 residues long. The germline V gene encodes CDR1 ENHRY and CDR2 SYGVKD. V lost 6 bases to trimming and J lost 2 bases; unmatched junction nucleotides: 1. CDR3 region: CAIRGTGAGNTIYF. The CDR3 DNA sequence: TGTGCCATCAGGGGGACAGGGGCTGGAAACACCATATATTTT.

The chain combines TRBV3-1 (or the pseudogene TRBV3-2) with TRBJ2-2; perhaps TRBD1 as D (6 bases). The CDR3 runs 14 residues. CDR1 LGHDT and CDR2 YNNKEL come from the germline V gene (reference sequence). V was cut by 3 bases and J by 1 base, with 6 bases left in between. This chain's CDR3 is CASSQDRNTGELFF. CDR3 DNA sequence: TGTGCCAGCAGCCAGGACAGGAACACCGGGGAGCTGTTTTTT.

This chain links TRBV18 with TRBJ2-7; 10 positions agree with TRBD2. With 2 bases clipped from V and 3 bases from J, the junction kept 7 bases outside the gene matches. The V gene's germline CDR1 is KGHSH and CDR2 LQKENI. CDR3 length equals 16 residues. The CDR3 DNA reads TGTGCCAGCTCACCAACGACTAGCGGGTTGATCTACGAGCAGTACTTC. Protein sequence: CASSPTTSGLIYEQYF.

The chain carries TRBV27 and TRBJ1-2; D is uncertain. This CDR3 has 15 amino acids. Germline CDR1 reads MNHEY; CDR2 reads SMNVEV (reference sequence). The germline V and J ends were trimmed by 3 bases and 2 bases, with 13 bases remaining between them. CDR3: CASSFIRGSNYGYTF. In nucleotides, the CDR3 is TGTGCCAGCAGTTTTATACGAGGCAGCAACTATGGCTACACCTTC.

This clone was seen a single time. The V and J genes are TRBV10-1 and TRBJ2-3; 10 bases agree with TRBD2. This CDR3 is 15 amino acids long. Per germline, CDR1 WNHNN and CDR2 SYGVQD (reference sequence). Trimming cost V 8 bases and J 0 bases; bases outside gene matches: 5. CDR3 in amino acids: CASGPTSGSTDTQYF. CDR3 coding DNA: TGCGCCAGCGGACCGACTAGCGGGAGCACAGATACGCAGTATTTT.

The chain combines TRBV6-1 with TRBJ2-1; D may be TRBD2 (6 bases). Trimming took 2 bases from V and 2 from J, leaving 10 bases between them. CDR1 MNHNS and CDR2 SASEGT come from the germline V gene. The CDR3 is 15 residues long. The CDR3 spells CASSELAPPYNEQFF. CDR3 nucleotide sequence: TGTGCCAGCAGTGAACTAGCGCCCCCCTACAATGAGCAGTTCTTC.

V usage is TRBV11-3 and J usage is TRBJ2-7, with TRBD1 matching over 7 bases. Germline loops: CDR1 SGHNT, CDR2 YENEEA. This CDR3 spans 16 amino acids. V shed 4 bases and J 0 bases; nucleotides not matched to a gene: 9. CDR3 loop: CASSWLPGQNSYEQYF. CDR3 in DNA: TGTGCCAGCAGCTGGCTTCCGGGACAGAACTCCTACGAGCAGTACTTC.

This chain joins TRBV12-3 or TRBV12-4 and TRBJ1-5; 8 bases are a match to TRBD1. Unmatched junction bases numbered 2, after V lost 3 bases and J lost 7 bases. The CDR3 covers 13 residues. CDR3 sequence reads: CASSFTGGQPQHF. The CDR3 bases are TGTGCCAGCAGTTTTACAGGGGGACAGCCCCAGCATTTT.